This T cell receptor (beta chain) was sequenced during a study of PD-1 blockade in classical Hodgkin lymphoma. Each patient experienced a relapse that followed autologous stem cell transplantation, and brentuximab vedotin exposure varied. Complete response, partial response or progressive disease were the best responses. The method was immunoSEQ multiplex PCR; TCRdb's version includes in-frame clones alone and lacks a portion of them. The repertoire has tens of thousands of clones, 80% to 90% of them found once; the top ten carry around 8%. J was trimmed by 2 bases and V by 0 bases; bases with no gene match: 2. There are 15 residues in the CDR3. CDR1 and CDR2 (germline): SGHTA, FQGNSA.

The sequence was obtained from a human donor with classical Hodgkin lymphoma. The J gene is TRBJ2-7, the V gene TRBV7-2, with 9 bases that match TRBD2. The sample here was peripheral blood mononuclear cells (PBMCs), taken before the second cycle of nivolumab. The CDR3 DNA is TGTGCCAGCAGCTTAGCCGGACTAGCGACCTACGAGCAGTACTTC. Its translation: CASSLAGLATYEQYF.